These 25 T cell receptor beta chains share one sample of origin, sequenced in a study of regulatory T cells in long-lasting Graves disease. Through Arm-PCR of CDR3 regions and iRepertoire HTBI primers, TCR beta libraries were built. MiXCR was run by TCRdb on the multiplex PCR reads, yielding one entry per CDR3 protein. The table has about 290,000 distinct CDR3 sequences, 22% seen once; the top ten hold just over 55%. The sample's time point: persistent/refractory GD, antithyroid drugs over 5 years with positive TRAb. Extracted RNA from PBMCs served as the source of the TCR library. The sequencing used peripheral blood mononuclear cells (PBMCs), collected when the disease was refractory, from a patient treated with antithyroid drugs. Receptors originate from a female donor with Graves disease.

In this sample, this clonotype turned up many times. This chain links TRBV6-1 with TRBJ1-5; D possibly corresponds to TRBD1 (5 bases). The germline V and J ends were trimmed by 7 bases and 3 bases, with 13 bases remaining between them. This CDR3 spans 14 amino acids. Germline V gives CDR1 MNHNS, CDR2 SASEGT. The CDR3 coding sequence is TGTGCCAGCATTCTTAGGGACCTCAATCAGCCCCAGCATTTT. Residues: CASILRDLNQPQHF.

This clonotype showed up many times. The rearrangement uses TRBV20-1 and TRBJ2-4; perhaps D is TRBD1 or TRBD2 (6 bases each). Germline CDR1 is DFQATT and CDR2 is SNEGSKA (reference sequence). Trimming pared 3 bases from V and 9 bases from J, leaving 12 bases between. CDR3 length: 12 amino acids. DNA for the CDR3: TGCAGTGCTAGTGAGGGGGGCGGCATTCAGTACTTC. Its protein is CSASEGGGIQYF.

In this sample, this clonotype turned up a few times. The J gene is TRBJ1-1, the V gene TRBV30; D gene ambiguous. Germline CDR1 GTSNPN, CDR2 SVGIG (reference sequence). This CDR3 spans 11 amino acids. V lost 2 bases, J lost 5 bases, and 6 bases lay in between. The CDR3 nucleotides read TGTGCCTGGAGTAGGGAAACTGAAGCTTTCTTT. Residues: CAWSRETEAFF. Based on the CDR3 plus reference TRBV30 and TRBJ1-1, the full variable domain is SQTIHQWPATLVQPVGSPLSLECTVEGTSNPNLYWYRQAAGRGLQLLFYSVGIGQISSEVPQNLSASRPQDRQFILSSKKLLLSDSGFYLCAWSRETEAFFGQGTRLTVV.

The chain carries TRBV5-1 and TRBJ2-7, with D perhaps TRBD1 (5 bases). Per the germline V gene, CDR1 is SGHRS and CDR2 is YFSETQ. This CDR3 contains 15 residues. Trimming shortened V by 0 bases and J by 2 bases, and 12 bases separated the two germline ends. The CDR3: CASSLAATDPYEQYF. DNA for the CDR3: TGCGCCAGCAGCTTGGCGGCGACAGATCCCTACGAGCAGTACTTC.

This clonotype came up a few times. This rearrangement joins TRBV5-1 to TRBJ2-7, with 8 bases fitting TRBD2. CDR3 length: 14 amino acids. Germline V gene sequence: CDR1 SGHRS, CDR2 YFSETQ. The J segment lost 2 bases and the V segment lost 8 bases, leaving 9 bases of the junction unmatched. CDR3 loop: CASSLAGQAYEQYF. The DNA for the CDR3 is TGCGCCAGTTCATTAGCGGGGCAAGCCTACGAGCAGTACTTC.

The CDR3 coding sequence is TGCAGCGCGGGGGACCCGATGAACACTGAAGCTTTCTTT. This codes for CSAGDPMNTEAFF. The chain uses TRBV29-1 and TRBJ1-1, with D tentatively TRBD1 (5 bases). Trimming cost V 7 bases and J 0 bases, with 12 bases left between them. Germline CDR1 reads SQVTM; CDR2 reads ANQGSEA. CDR3 length: 13 residues.

J is TRBJ1-4 and V is TRBV7-2, with D possibly matching TRBD1 (5 bases). The germline CDR1 and CDR2 sequences are SGHTA and FQGNSA. V lost 5 bases and J 8 bases, leaving 9 bases between the germline ends. This CDR3 region has 12 residues. CDR3 nucleotides: TGTGCCAGCAGCCCAGGGCCGGAAAAACTGTTTTTT. This gives the protein CASSPGPEKLFF.

This clonotype has only a few counts. The chain employs TRBV7-9 and TRBJ1-2; the D gene is possibly TRBD1 (5 bases). Germline loops: CDR1 SEHNR, CDR2 FQNEAQ (reference sequence). Trimming took 5 bases from V and 8 from J, leaving 18 bases between them. This CDR3 is 14 amino acids long. CDR3 in amino acids: CASSHMDAQGGYTF. CDR3 DNA: TGTGCCAGCAGCCACATGGACGCCCAGGGAGGCTACACCTTC.

V and J are TRBV4-1 and TRBJ1-2, with D uncertain. V shed 1 base and J shed 3 bases, with 12 bases lying between them. The CDR3 extends over 15 amino acids. Germline values: CDR1 MGHRA, CDR2 YSYEKL. This CDR3 is CASSQVESSYYGYTF. The CDR3 region has the DNA TGCGCCAGCAGCCAAGTAGAGTCTTCGTACTATGGCTACACCTTC.

The sample holds many counts of this clonotype. J is TRBJ2-5 and V is TRBV27; D not resolved. Germline V gives CDR1 MNHEY, CDR2 SMNVEV (reference sequence). Trimming took off 8 bases at V and 5 bases at J, with 27 bases between the two ends. The CDR3 extends over 17 amino acids. Here the CDR3 reads CASPAPSSSIRPETQYF. CDR3 DNA sequence: TGTGCCAGCCCTGCCCCGTCGAGTTCTATTCGACCGGAGACCCAGTACTTC.

This clonotype was counted a few times. V usage is TRBV19 and J usage is TRBJ2-1, with D uncertain. In germline, CDR1 is LNHDA, CDR2 SQIVND (reference sequence). The V end lost 1 base, the J end lost 6 bases, and 4 bases lay between the germline ends. The CDR3 length is 12 residues. CDR3 protein: CASSIVPNEQFF. The CDR3 DNA follows: TGTGCCAGTAGTATAGTCCCCAATGAGCAGTTCTTC.

This clonotype was counted at least ten times. The chain combines TRBV7-2 with TRBJ2-7; tentatively, D is TRBD1 (6 bases). V lost 1 base, J lost 2 bases, and 9 bases lay in between. The CDR3 loop spans 14 amino acids. Per the germline V gene, CDR1 is SGHTA and CDR2 is FQGNSA. CDR3 DNA sequence: TGTGCCAGCAGCTTAGACCAGGGGACCTACGAGCAGTACTTC. Its translation is CASSLDQGTYEQYF.

This clonotype was detected ten times or more. This rearrangement joins TRBV6-1 to TRBJ1-1; TRBD1 is a possible D gene (5 bases). With 1 base removed from V and 11 bases from J, the gap between germline ends came to 14 bases. The V gene's germline CDR1 is MNHNS and CDR2 SASEGT. CDR3 length: 13 residues. The DNA of the CDR3 is TGTGCCAGCAGTGAAGAAAGGGGCAGATTTGCTTTCTTT. This gives the protein CASSEERGRFAFF.

This clonotype has more than one count but fewer than ten. This chain joins TRBV10-3 and TRBJ2-7; unclear D gene. The germline CDR1 and CDR2 sequences are ENHRY and SYGVKD. The CDR3 is 13 residues long. Deletions cut 5 bases from V and 3 bases from J, with 11 bases between. The DNA of the CDR3 is TGTGCCATCAGTAATGAGATCGACTACGAGCAGTACTTC. As protein: CAISNEIDYEQYF.

The chain links TRBV7-9 to TRBJ2-7; D is perhaps TRBD1 (6 bases). CDR1 is SEHNR, CDR2 FQNEAQ, per germline (reference sequence). V lost 6 bases and J 7 bases, leaving 16 bases between the germline ends. The CDR3 is 13 amino acids. DNA for the CDR3: TGTGCCAGCAGTAGTTCGGGGACACGGGAGCAGTACTTC. It encodes CASSSSGTREQYF.

In its sample, this clonotype was seen many times. The chain's CDR3 is CASSLPVGTQYF. CDR3 sequence (DNA): TGTGCCAGCAGCTTACCCGTGGGGACCCAGTACTTC. The chain links TRBV7-9 to TRBJ2-5; D call uncertain. CDR3 length: 12 residues. In germline, CDR1 is SEHNR, CDR2 FQNEAQ (reference sequence). V was shortened by 2 bases and J by 7 bases, with 8 bases between the two germline ends.

This clonotype was detected a few times. The chain is built from TRBV27 and TRBJ1-6, with D tentatively TRBD1 (5 bases). The V end was cut by 3 bases, the J end by 7 bases, with 13 bases between. CDR1 and CDR2 from the germline V gene are MNHEY and SMNVEV (reference sequence). This CDR3 is built from 15 residues. The chain's CDR3 is CASSLRDGGNSPLHF. CDR3 DNA: TGTGCCAGCAGTTTGCGGGACGGCGGAAATTCACCCCTCCACTTT.

This clonotype was counted a few times. CDR3: CASRPRGDRNTGELFF. The DNA for the CDR3 is TGTGCCAGCAGGCCGAGGGGGGACAGGAACACCGGGGAGCTGTTTTTT. The genes are TRBV28 and TRBJ2-2, with D maybe TRBD1 (7 bases). The germline V gene has CDR1 MDHEN and CDR2 SYDVKM. CDR3 length: 16 residues. Trimming removed 6 bases from V and 1 base from J, with 15 bases in between.

The sample holds a few counts of this clonotype. This chain connects TRBV7-9 to TRBJ1-2; no firm D call. This CDR3 contains 15 residues. Trimming cost V 5 bases and J 0 bases, with 13 bases left between them. Germline lookup yields CDR1 SEHNR and CDR2 FQNEAQ (reference sequence). The CDR3 loop reads CASSRQTTPNYGYTF. In DNA, the CDR3 is TGTGCCAGCAGCCGCCAGACTACACCTAACTATGGCTACACCTTC.

Only a few counts were recorded for this clonotype. A read error may explain this, as a much larger clone is one base away. The chain links TRBV7-2 to TRBJ2-2; tentatively, D is TRBD1 (6 bases). CDR3 length equals 14 residues. Trimming cost V 2 bases and J 3 bases, with 7 bases left between them. Germline loops: CDR1 SGHTA, CDR2 FQGNSA. This CDR3 reads CASSLRGYTGELFF. For the CDR3, the DNA is TGTGCCAGCAGCTTAAGGGGGTACACCGGGGAGCTGTTTTTT.

This clonotype came up many times. V gene TRBV24-1 combines with J gene TRBJ2-7; 8 positions agree with TRBD1. The CDR3 runs to 14 residues. Germline lookup yields CDR1 KGHDR and CDR2 SFDVKD. V gave up 12 bases and J gave up 7 bases; unmatched junction bases: 16. In DNA, the CDR3 is TGTGCCTCGCAGGACAGGGAAGGGGTGAGAGAGCAGTACTTC. This gives the protein CASQDREGVREQYF.

This clonotype was detected a few times. The chain carries TRBV12-3 or TRBV12-4 and TRBJ2-1; D gene ambiguous. This CDR3 contains 14 residues. The V end lost 5 bases, the J end lost 5 bases, and 13 bases lay between the germline ends. The CDR3 protein is CASSPTLTDNEQFF. DNA of the CDR3: TGTGCCAGCAGTCCTACCCTCACAGACAATGAGCAGTTCTTC.

The chain links TRBV5-1 to TRBJ2-3; TRBD2 matches 9 bases. CDR1 SGHRS and CDR2 YFSETQ come from the germline V gene. J lost 4 bases, V lost 0 bases, and 6 bases had no gene match. CDR3 size: 16 residues. The CDR3 DNA sequence: TGCGCCAGCAGCTTGGAACGGAGACTAGCGGCAGATACGCAGTATTTT. Translation gives CASSLERRLAADTQYF. Together with reference TRBV5-1 and TRBJ2-3, the CDR3 gives the full variable domain: KAGVTQTPRYLIKTRGQQVTLSCSPISGHRSVSWYQQTPGQGLQFLFEYFSETQRNKGNFPGRFSGRQFSNSRSEMNVSTLELGDSALYLCASSLERRLAADTQYFGPGTRLTVL.

This chain joins TRBV5-6 and TRBJ1-6; D remains ambiguous. Trimming took off 1 base at V and 9 bases at J, with 8 bases between the two ends. This CDR3 has 13 residues. Looked up from germline, CDR1 is SGHDT and CDR2 is YYEEEE. CDR3 DNA sequence: TGTGCCAGCAGCTTGATGGGTACTTCACCCCTCCACTTT. It specifies CASSLMGTSPLHF.

This clonotype turned up a few times. The chain employs TRBV20-1 and TRBJ2-7; the D is unclear. V was pared by 6 bases and J by 2 bases, with 14 bases between. This CDR3 comprises 13 residues. CDR1 DFQATT and CDR2 SNEGSKA come from the germline V gene (reference sequence). The CDR3 loop reads CSANGSPPYEQYF. The CDR3 region has the DNA TGCAGTGCCAATGGGTCTCCCCCCTACGAGCAGTACTTC.